These T cell receptor beta chains were read from a single sample in a study of shared clonotypes between healthy human individuals. The data were produced by immunoSEQ multiplex PCR, yet TCRdb's version contains in-frame clones alone and is incomplete. Here the sample spans under 550,000 clones, 90% to 97% being singletons. The sample was naive CD4+ T cells sorted from blood. The receptors shown here come from a woman in her twenties or thirties in good health. Both conserved end residues are part of each CDR3. Each record gives: V gene, D gene, J gene, clone size, CDR3 DNA, CDR3 protein. D genes are given only for firm matches. Clone size is stated in some rows and not others, as once, few, many or a class when expanded.

>TRBV18|.|TRBJ2-1|.
TGTGCCAGCTCACCAACCGCTAGCACCACCTACAATGAGCAGTTCTTC
CASSPTASTTYNEQFF
>TRBV5-6|.|TRBJ2-3|.
TGTGCCAGCAGCTTGGACGGGAGAGGGCCCACAGATACGCAGTATTTT
CASSLDGRGPTDTQYF
>TRBV28|.|TRBJ2-7|once
TGTGCCAGCAGTACACCCTCGAGGGCGACCTCCTACGAGCAGTACTTC
CASSTPSRATSYEQYF
>TRBV5-4|.|TRBJ2-1|.
TGTGCCAGCAGCTTTCCCATAGGCTCCTACAATGAGCAGTTCTTC
CASSFPIGSYNEQFF
>TRBV6-6|TRBD1|TRBJ2-7|.
TGTGCCAGCAGCGCAACCGGGACAGTAGACCAGTACTTC
CASSATGTVDQYF
>TRBV7-2|.|TRBJ2-5|.
TGTGCCAGCAGCTTAGTGTCGGCAGAGACCCAGTACTTC
CASSLVSAETQYF
>TRBV7-3|TRBD2|TRBJ2-7|.
TGTGCCAGCAGCGCCAGCGGGAGTTACGAGCAGTACTTC
CASSASGSYEQYF
>TRBV7-2|TRBD2|TRBJ2-1|.
TGTGCCAGCAGCGAGCTAGCGGGAGTCTCCTACAATGAGCAGTTCTTC
CASSELAGVSYNEQFF
>TRBV18|.|TRBJ2-7|.
TGTGCCAGCTCACCACCGAACACGGACGAGCAGTACTTC
CASSPPNTDEQYF
>TRBV28|.|TRBJ2-1|.
TGTGCCAGCAGTTTAATAGGGGCTCGTGAGCAGTTCTTC
CASSLIGAREQFF
>TRBV7-2|.|TRBJ2-2|.
TGTGCCAGCAGCTTAAGGGCAGGCCGCCGGGAGCTGTTTTTT
CASSLRAGRRELFF
>TRBV7-8|TRBD1|TRBJ2-5|.
TGTGCCAGCAGCTTAGCGAAAACCGGGACAGGGCCGGCTTGGACCCAGTACTTC
CASSLAKTGTGPAWTQYF
>TRBV7-8|TRBD2|TRBJ2-7|.
TGTGCCAGCAGCCCCGGGACTAGAGGGGTGCAGTACTTC
CASSPGTRGVQYF
>TRBV5-8|.|TRBJ1-1|.
TGTGCCAGCAGCGCACAGGGTGGAATGAACACTGAAGCTTTCTTT
CASSAQGGMNTEAFF
>TRBV28|.|TRBJ1-2|.
TGTGCCAGCAGTTTTTCTGGGTATGGCTACACCTTC
CASSFSGYGYTF
>TRBV6-1|TRBD1|TRBJ1-2|.
TGTGCCAGCAGTGAATATGAGACAGGGATCTATGGCTACACCTTC
CASSEYETGIYGYTF
>TRBV5-4|TRBD1|TRBJ2-1|.
TGTGCCAGCCGACAGGGCTACAATGAGCAGTTCTTC
CASRQGYNEQFF
>TRBV9|.|TRBJ2-7|.
TGTGCCAGTTCCCTCTTACCAGGCGAGTACGAGCAGTACTTC
CASSLLPGEYEQYF
>TRBV10-2|.|TRBJ2-3|.
TGCGCCAGCAGTACCACAGATACGCAGTATTTT
CASSTTDTQYF
>TRBV11-2|.|TRBJ2-7|.
TGTGCCAGCAGCTTCGGGGATATTGGCGAGCAGTACTTC
CASSFGDIGEQYF
>TRBV11-1|.|TRBJ2-7|.
TGTGCCAGCAGCTTATCGAACCCCGAGACCCCCTACGAGCAGTACTTC
CASSLSNPETPYEQYF
>TRBV2|TRBD1|TRBJ1-2|once
TGTGCCAGCAGTACGTTAGGGGGCGCGAAAGGCTACACCTTC
CASSTLGGAKGYTF
>TRBV27|TRBD1|TRBJ1-1|once
TGTGCCAGCAGTTTTCAGGGGGGTGTAGTGAACACTGAAGCTTTCTTT
CASSFQGGVVNTEAFF
>TRBV9|TRBD1|TRBJ2-5|.
TGTGCCAGCAGCCACGACAGGGTCGGCTTCCGATACCAAGAGACCCAGTACTTC
CASSHDRVGFRYQETQYF
>TRBV7-9|TRBD2|TRBJ2-1|.
TGTGCCAGCAGCTTGCAGACTAGCGGGAGTCTTTCGCTCTTC
CASSLQTSGSLSLF
>TRBV6-5|.|TRBJ2-5|.
TGTGCCAGCAGTTCTTTCGGGAGCCTCAAAGAGACCCAGTACTTC
CASSSFGSLKETQYF
>TRBV19|.|TRBJ1-5|.
TGTGCCAGTAGTATTGGTCAGGGCCTTGTCCCCCAGCATTTT
CASSIGQGLVPQHF
>TRBV11-3|TRBD1|TRBJ2-5|.
TGTGCCAGCAGCTTACAGGGGGCGACGGGAGAGACCCAGTACTTC
CASSLQGATGETQYF